These 31 T cell receptor beta chains were all obtained from the same sample, sequenced in a study of T-cell memory formation after mild COVID-19. Using its own MiXCR run on the 5' RACE reads, TCRdb lists one record per CDR3 protein. The sample comprises about 170,000 distinct CDR3 sequences, 10% to 15% of which are singletons, and 3% to 4% rests with the top ten. Sequencing used PBMCs or a T cell subset sorted from them (not recorded which). The receptors derive from a man aged 18 to 29 who had mild COVID-19 (a few samples of this study predate the infection). Cell type and time point are not known.

Written as DNA, the CDR3 is TGTGCCAGCAGCTTATGGGGCGGGCCGAACACTGAAGCTTTCTTT. It yields the protein CASSLWGGPNTEAFF. The rearrangement links TRBV7-8 to TRBJ1-1; D possibly corresponds to TRBD1 (5 bases). CDR1 is SGHVS and CDR2 is FQNEAQ in the germline V gene. This CDR3 has 15 amino acids. V was clipped by 2 bases and J by 1 base, with 11 bases between them.

The rearrangement links TRBV7-2 to TRBJ2-1, with D perhaps TRBD2 (5 bases). The CDR3 contains 14 residues. The germline gives CDR1 SGHTA, CDR2 FQGNSA. V lost 5 bases to trimming and J lost 2 bases, with 10 bases between them. CDR3 coding DNA: TGTGCCAGCAGCAGCCCGGGGACCTACAATGAGCAGTTCTTC. Translation gives CASSSPGTYNEQFF.

The genes are TRBV12-3 or TRBV12-4 and TRBJ1-6; no definite D call. This CDR3 is built from 12 residues. The V and J ends lost 3 bases and 9 bases respectively, with 6 bases between them. The CDR3 reads CASSLGSSPLHF. CDR3 sequence (DNA): TGTGCCAGCAGTTTGGGGAGTTCACCCCTCCACTTT.

This chain links TRBV6-5 with TRBJ2-6, with D possibly matching TRBD2 (5 bases). Germline values: CDR1 MNHEY, CDR2 SVGAGI. CDR3 length: 16 amino acids. Trimming removed 4 bases at V and 2 bases at J, with 12 bases between. The CDR3 region is CASSSHARAGANVLTF. The CDR3 region has the DNA TGTGCCAGCAGTTCTCACGCGAGGGCTGGGGCCAACGTCCTGACTTTC.

The chain joins TRBV18 to TRBJ2-7; weak D call: TRBD1 (6 bases). Looked up from germline, CDR1 is KGHSH and CDR2 is LQKENI. The CDR3 extends over 15 amino acids. Trimming cost V 3 bases and J 5 bases, with 17 bases left between them. CDR3 nucleotides: TGTGCCAGCTCACCGTCACAGGGTAATCGCGACGAGCAGTACTTC. As protein: CASSPSQGNRDEQYF. The variable domain in full, completed from reference TRBV18 and TRBJ2-7, reads NAGVMQNPRHLVRRRGQEARLRCSPMKGHSHVYWYRQLPEEGLKFMVYLQKENIIDESGMPKERFSAEFPKEGPSILRIQQVVRGDSAAYFCASSPSQGNRDEQYFGPGTRLTVT.

This clonotype has only a few counts. This chain uses TRBV5-1 with TRBJ2-5; D may be TRBD1 or TRBD2 (5 bases each). Trimming shortened V by 2 bases and J by 5 bases, and 10 bases separated the two germline ends. Germline V gives CDR1 SGHRS, CDR2 YFSETQ. The length of the CDR3 is 13 residues. DNA of the CDR3: TGCGCCAGCAGCTTCGGGACGCCGGAGACCCAGTACTTC. Its protein is CASSFGTPETQYF.

The chain employs TRBV7-2 and TRBJ2-5; D gene ambiguous. Trimming pared 8 bases from V and 9 bases from J, leaving 13 bases between. Germline V gene data show CDR1 as SGHTA and CDR2 as FQGNSA. The CDR3 length is 11 residues. CDR3 protein: CASGGLAPQYF. The CDR3 coding sequence is TGTGCCAGCGGTGGTCTGGCGCCCCAGTACTTC.

This clonotype was detected a few times. This chain uses TRBV5-1 with TRBJ2-5; tentatively, D is TRBD2 (5 bases). CDR1 and CDR2 from the germline V gene are SGHRS and YFSETQ. This CDR3 is built from 16 residues. V lost 1 base and J lost 1, with 14 bases in between. Here the CDR3 DNA reads TGCGCCAGCAGCTTGTCTCCGGGGTTAGTCCAAGAGACCCAGTACTTC. Amino acid sequence: CASSLSPGLVQETQYF.

Concerning this clonotype itself: A much more abundant neighbour one base away suggests this may be a read error. The CDR3 bases are TGTGCCAGCAGCTTAGAGATGATGACGGAGACCCAGTACTTC. Translating gives CASSLEMMTETQYF. V usage is TRBV7-9 and J usage is TRBJ2-5; the D is unclear. The ends were cut back, 1 base at V and 5 bases at J, with 11 bases in the middle. The CDR3 has 14 amino acids. CDR1 is SEHNR and CDR2 is FQNEAQ in the germline V gene (reference sequence).

A few counts support this clonotype. V is TRBV5-1 and J is TRBJ1-2; maybe TRBD1 (6 bases). Per germline, CDR1 SGHRS and CDR2 YFSETQ. There are 13 residues in the CDR3. V lost 2 bases to trimming and J lost 6 bases, with 11 bases between them. The CDR3 DNA reads TGCGCCAGCAGCTTACAGGGAACCGATGGCTACACCTTC. Its protein is CASSLQGTDGYTF.

The chain joins TRBV20-1 to TRBJ2-1; perhaps D is TRBD1 or TRBD2 (6 bases each). The CDR3 consists of 17 residues. Germline V gene lookup returns CDR1 DFQATT and CDR2 SNEGSKA (reference sequence). As DNA, the CDR3 is TGCAGGGCCCTTAGTGGGGGGACACCTCGTTCTCACAATGAGCAGTTCTTC. It is translated as CRALSGGTPRSHNEQFF.

DNA of the CDR3: TGCGCCAGCAGCAGAGGGGAGGGCACTGAAGCTTTCTTT. It is translated as CASSRGEGTEAFF. The chain is built from TRBV5-1 and TRBJ1-1, with D maybe TRBD1 (5 bases). V was clipped by 4 bases and J by 4 bases, with 11 bases between them. The CDR3 sequence is 13 residues long. Germline V gene lookup returns CDR1 SGHRS and CDR2 YFSETQ.

The chain carries TRBV28 and TRBJ1-3; D not certain. With 6 bases removed from V and 4 bases from J, the gap between germline ends came to 13 bases. The CDR3 has 14 amino acids. Germline CDR1 is MDHEN and CDR2 is SYDVKM. CDR3 sequence (DNA): TGTGCCAGCAGCCCCCCGGTAGGAGGAAACACCATATATTTT. This translates into CASSPPVGGNTIYF.

This clonotype was counted only a few times. The genes are TRBV5-1 and TRBJ1-5, with D perhaps matching TRBD1 (5 bases). The CDR3 consists of 15 residues. V shed 4 bases and J shed 5 bases, with 16 bases lying between them. Germline V gene data show CDR1 as SGHRS and CDR2 as YFSETQ. The CDR3 DNA follows: TGCGCCAGCAGCCCCCAGGGTCCGCCGGATCAGCCCCAGCATTTT. It encodes CASSPQGPPDQPQHF.

CDR3 sequence: CASSHSPADIVRRGVEAQYF. The CDR3 DNA is TGCGCCAGCAGCCACTCCCCCGCGGACATTGTTCGACGGGGGGTGGAGGCCCAGTACTTC. This chain joins TRBV4-1 and TRBJ2-5, with 7 bases matching TRBD2. V gave up 3 bases and J gave up 9 bases; unmatched junction bases: 28. CDR3 length: 20 residues. Germline lookup yields CDR1 MGHRA and CDR2 YSYEKL.

CDR3 amino acids: CASRGTGDHEQYV. CDR3 in DNA: TGTGCCAGCAGGGGGACAGGGGATCACGAGCAGTACGTC. J is TRBJ2-7 and V is TRBV6-2 or TRBV6-3; 10 bases match TRBD1. Germline V lookup: CDR1 MNHEY, CDR2 SVGEGT. Trimming at V came to 6 bases and at J to 5 bases, leaving 4 bases not matched to a gene. This CDR3 is 13 amino acids long.

The rearrangement links TRBV10-3 to TRBJ2-3; TRBD1 or TRBD2 may be the D gene (6 bases each). The CDR3 is 13 amino acids. V was cut by 6 bases and J by 4 bases, with 11 bases left in between. The germline V gene encodes CDR1 ENHRY and CDR2 SYGVKD. Here the CDR3 reads CAIRSGEADTQYF. CDR3 DNA sequence: TGTGCCATCAGGTCAGGGGAGGCAGATACGCAGTATTTT.

This clonotype was observed a few times. The V and J genes are TRBV11-2 and TRBJ2-1; D is undetermined. This CDR3 has 13 residues. Per germline, CDR1 SGHAT and CDR2 FQNNGV. The V and J ends lost 2 bases and 5 bases respectively, with 7 bases between them. The CDR3, as DNA: TGTGCCAGCAGCTTATCAGTAAACAATGAGCAGTTCTTC. Translating it yields CASSLSVNNEQFF. The full variable domain, its missing parts supplied by reference TRBV11-2 and TRBJ2-1, is EAGVAQSPRYKIIEKRQSVAFWCNPISGHATLYWYQQILGQGPKLLIQFQNNGVVDDSQLPKDRFSAERLKGVDSTLKIQPAKLEDSAVYLCASSLSVNNEQFFGPGTRLTVL.

This clonotype was observed many times. V is TRBV5-1 and J is TRBJ2-2; no clear D gene. The CDR3 runs 13 residues. Germline V gene lookup returns CDR1 SGHRS and CDR2 YFSETQ. V lost 0 bases and J lost 4, with 4 bases in between. CDR3 DNA: TGCGCCAGCAGCTTGGGATCCACCGGGGAGCTGTTTTTT. Residues: CASSLGSTGELFF.

V gene TRBV7-3 combines with J gene TRBJ2-7; no clear D. Germline CDR1 is SGHTA and CDR2 is FQGTGA. Trimming removed 1 base at V and 3 bases at J, with 13 bases between. CDR3 length equals 15 residues. CDR3 amino acids: CASSLRAGSNYEQYF. In nucleotides, the CDR3 is TGTGCCAGCAGCTTAAGGGCAGGTAGTAACTACGAGCAGTACTTC.

This clonotype was detected only a few times. The chain carries TRBV20-1 and TRBJ2-1; D is uncertain. CDR3 size: 15 residues. V was clipped by 2 bases and J by 8 bases, with 19 bases between them. Germline V lookup: CDR1 DFQATT, CDR2 SNEGSKA (reference sequence). CDR3 protein: CSARRPATVSYEQFF. CDR3 bases: TGCAGTGCTAGACGTCCCGCAACGGTTTCCTATGAGCAGTTCTTC.

This clonotype is a singleton in its sample. One end of the junction varies from germline; a read error may be responsible. V usage is TRBV11-2 and J usage is TRBJ1-5; D remains unclear. CDR3 size: 13 residues. Germline assignment: CDR1 SGHAT and CDR2 FQNNGV. DNA for the CDR3: TGTGCCATCAGCCTCCTCGCGACTGAGCCCCAGCATTTT. This codes for CAISLLATEPQHF. The entire variable domain, with the rest obtained from reference TRBV11-2 and TRBJ1-5, is as follows: EAGVAQSPRYKIIEKRQSVAFWCNPISGHATLYWYQQILGQGPKLLIQFQNNGVVDDSQLPKDRFSAERLKGVDSTLKIQPAKLEDSAVYLCAISLLATEPQHFGDGTRLSIL.

This clonotype turned up a few times. The V gene is TRBV4-1, the J gene TRBJ2-4; no clear D. The CDR3 length is 13 residues. V was shortened by 0 bases and J by 8 bases, with 8 bases between the two germline ends. The germline gives CDR1 MGHRA, CDR2 YSYEKL. The CDR3 region has the DNA TGCGCCAGCAGCCAAGATCCTGGGGACATTCAGTACTTC. It specifies CASSQDPGDIQYF.

This clonotype was seen more than once but under ten times. The gene calls are TRBV5-1 and TRBJ2-1; a weak D match, TRBD1 (6 bases). This CDR3 contains 17 residues. Looked up from germline, CDR1 is SGHRS and CDR2 is YFSETQ. V shed 4 bases and J shed 3 bases, with 20 bases lying between them. The CDR3 nucleotides read TGCGCCAGCAGCCCAGAGACAGGTATCGGGGACTACAATGAGCAGTTCTTC. It codes for CASSPETGIGDYNEQFF.

This chain links TRBV4-1 with TRBJ2-5, with 10 positions matching TRBD2. The CDR3 loop spans 16 amino acids. Germline V gene sequence: CDR1 MGHRA, CDR2 YSYEKL. V lost 4 bases and J lost 5; bases outside the gene matches: 10. In DNA, the CDR3 is TGCGCCAGCAGCCCCCGGCTAGCGGGGGCCCAGGAGACCCAGTACTTC. It is translated as CASSPRLAGAQETQYF.

The rearrangement joins TRBV20-1 to TRBJ1-3; D uncertain. Trimming removed 5 bases at V and 3 bases at J, with 5 bases between. The CDR3 is made up of 11 amino acids. Germline lookup yields CDR1 DFQATT and CDR2 SNEGSKA (reference sequence). The CDR3 spells CSASGGNTIYF. The CDR3 coding sequence is TGCAGTGCTTCGGGTGGAAACACCATATATTTT.

The chain couples TRBV11-2 to TRBJ1-1; no clear D gene. The V gene's germline CDR1 is SGHAT and CDR2 FQNNGV. Deletions cut 2 bases from V and 3 bases from J, with 13 bases between. The CDR3 contains 15 residues. The chain's CDR3 is CASSLPPTGDTEAFF. The CDR3 coding sequence is TGTGCCAGCAGCTTACCTCCGACGGGAGACACTGAAGCTTTCTTT.

V gene TRBV18 combines with J gene TRBJ2-3; D tentatively fits TRBD1 or TRBD2 (5 bases each). V was clipped by 5 bases and J by 6 bases, with 15 bases between them. The CDR3 has 14 amino acids. CDR1 is KGHSH and CDR2 is LQKENI in the germline V gene. This CDR3 is CASSLQDRGDTQYF. As DNA, the CDR3 is TGTGCCAGCTCATTACAGGACCGCGGGGATACGCAGTATTTT.

This clonotype was seen more than once but under ten times. This chain uses TRBV6-7 with TRBJ1-5; 8 bases agree with TRBD1. TRBV6-7 has ORF status, its function being uncertain. V lost 2 bases to trimming and J lost 4 bases; unmatched junction nucleotides: 7. The CDR3 sequence is 16 residues long. The CDR3 region has the DNA TGTGCCAGCAGTTACCCAGACAGGGGATTAAATCAGCCCCAGCATTTT. It encodes CASSYPDRGLNQPQHF.

In its sample, this clonotype was seen a few times. The CDR3 coding sequence is TGCAGTGCTAGTCCGACAGGGAACACTGAAGCTTTCTTT. It specifies CSASPTGNTEAFF. The chain carries TRBV20-1 and TRBJ1-1; D is perhaps TRBD1 (6 bases). Deletions cut 3 bases from V and 1 base from J, with 9 bases between. This CDR3 has 13 amino acids. In germline, CDR1 is DFQATT, CDR2 SNEGSKA (reference sequence).

The chain carries TRBV6-2 or TRBV6-3 and TRBJ2-7; the match to TRBD1 covers 7 bases. CDR1 and CDR2 (germline): MNHEY, SVGEGT. The CDR3 is 18 amino acids. Unmatched junction bases numbered 17, after V lost 4 bases and J lost 2 bases. In nucleotides, the CDR3 is TGTGCCAGCAGTTTCCACCCCAGGGGGTCAAAAACCACCTACGAGCAGTACGTC. This codes for CASSFHPRGSKTTYEQYV.